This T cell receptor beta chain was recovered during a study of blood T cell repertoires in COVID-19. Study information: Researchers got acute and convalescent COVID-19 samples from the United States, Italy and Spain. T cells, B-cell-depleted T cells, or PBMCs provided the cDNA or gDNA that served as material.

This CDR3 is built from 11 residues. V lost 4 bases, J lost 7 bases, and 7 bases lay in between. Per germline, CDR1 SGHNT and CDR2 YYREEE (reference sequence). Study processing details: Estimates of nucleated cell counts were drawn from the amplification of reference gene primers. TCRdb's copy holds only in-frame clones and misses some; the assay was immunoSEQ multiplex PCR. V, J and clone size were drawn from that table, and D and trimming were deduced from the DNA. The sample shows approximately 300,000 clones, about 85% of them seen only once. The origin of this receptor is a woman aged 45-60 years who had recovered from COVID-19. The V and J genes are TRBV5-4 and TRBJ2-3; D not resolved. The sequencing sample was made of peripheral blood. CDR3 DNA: TGTGCCAGCAGCGGGCCGTATACGCAGTATTTT. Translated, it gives CASSGPYTQYF.